The rows below give T cell receptor beta chains drawn from one sample of a study of blood T cells in healthy people across ages. TCRdb fed the 5' RACE reads into MiXCR, producing one record per CDR3 protein. The table has some 1.5 million distinct CDR3 sequences, about 28% seen once; the top ten hold roughly 8.2%. The sequenced sample was blood. These receptors were taken from a woman in her 30s in good health. Each CDR3 is given with its conserved first and last residue. A D gene is named only where the DNA matches it firmly. Some rows mark clone size as missing; the rest say once, few, many or name a class of expanded clone.

size: .
J: TRBJ2-3
D: .
V: TRBV29-1
DNA: TGCAGCGTTCTTCCCGATACGCAGTATTTT
CDR3: CSVLPDTQYF

size: .
J: TRBJ2-7
D: .
V: TRBV5-1
DNA: TGCGCCAGCAGCCCGGGACACCTGAGCTCCTACGAACAGTACTTC
CDR3: CASSPGHLSSYEQYF

size: few
J: TRBJ2-1
D: .
V: TRBV20-1
DNA: TGCAGTGCTAGGTTGAGAACGGGAGCGATCAATGAGCAGTTCTTC
CDR3: CSARLRTGAINEQFF

size: many
J: TRBJ2-7
D: .
V: TRBV6-5
DNA: TGTGCCAGCCGCCTCGACCCTAGCTCCTACGAGCAGTACTTC
CDR3: CASRLDPSSYEQYF

size: few
J: TRBJ1-4
D: .
V: TRBV20-1
DNA: TGCGGTGCTCCCTTGCCCCATACGGAACCCAATGAAAAACTGTTTTTT
CDR3: CGAPLPHTEPNEKLFF

size: once
J: TRBJ2-7
D: .
V: TRBV29-1
DNA: TGCAGCGTTGCCACCTCGGACGGGGGAAGCCCCTACGAGCAGTACTTC
CDR3: CSVATSDGGSPYEQYF

size: .
J: TRBJ2-1
D: TRBD2
V: TRBV11-2
DNA: TGTGCCAGCAGCCGCCCCGGGACTAGCTTCGGTGAGCAGTTCTTC
CDR3: CASSRPGTSFGEQFF

size: many
J: TRBJ2-7
D: .
V: TRBV7-2
DNA: TGTGCCAGTCATGGAATCGGCTACGAGCAGTACTTC
CDR3: CASHGIGYEQYF

size: few
J: TRBJ2-1
D: TRBD1
V: TRBV3-1
DNA: TGTGCCAGCAGCTTAATCAGGGGGCTCGGCGAGCAGTTCTTC
CDR3: CASSLIRGLGEQFF

size: few
J: TRBJ2-5
D: TRBD1
V: TRBV5-1
DNA: TGCGCCAGCAGCTCCGCTGGGTTGAGGACAGGCCAAGAGACCCAGTACTTC
CDR3: CASSSAGLRTGQETQYF

size: many
J: TRBJ2-5
D: .
V: TRBV11-2
DNA: TGTGCCAGCAGCTTGCGGACAATTTGGGAGACCCAGTACTTC
CDR3: CASSLRTIWETQYF

size: .
J: TRBJ2-3
D: .
V: TRBV14
DNA: TGTGCCAGCAGCCGGAACCCGGGACTCAGCACAGATACGCAGTATTTT
CDR3: CASSRNPGLSTDTQYF

size: .
J: TRBJ2-1
D: .
V: TRBV30
DNA: TGTGCCTGGAGTTTGGACTATGAGCAGTTCTTC
CDR3: CAWSLDYEQFF

size: few
J: TRBJ1-2
D: TRBD1
V: TRBV5-1
DNA: TGCGCCAGCAGCCTCAACGACAGGGCCGACTACACCTTC
CDR3: CASSLNDRADYTF

size: .
J: TRBJ1-1
D: .
V: TRBV3-1
DNA: TGTGCCAGCAGCCGAGACAAACTTCAGGGAAGCACTGAAGCTTTCTTT
CDR3: CASSRDKLQGSTEAFF

size: .
J: TRBJ2-1
D: TRBD2
V: TRBV5-5
DNA: TGTGCCAGCAGCTTGGACATGGGGGAGGGTTATGAGCAGTTCTTC
CDR3: CASSLDMGEGYEQFF

size: .
J: TRBJ2-7
D: .
V: TRBV20-1
DNA: TGCAGTGCTAGCGCGCTCTCCTACGAGCAGTACTTC
CDR3: CSASALSYEQYF